This record concerns one TCR beta chain sequence. Its antigen remains unknown. The data derive from a study of T cells in localized non-small cell lung cancer. Study results and limitations: Measurement of T cell clonality placed uninvolved adjacent lung highest, above the level in tumor. For the top 100 tumor clones, a median approximately 61 also appeared in adjacent lung.

Libraries were prepared by immunoSEQ multiplex PCR; TCRdb keeps only in-frame clonotypes and omits some of them. The sample records some 50,000 clones, over 70% being singletons. The CDR3 runs to 12 residues. Trimming took 1 base from V and 8 from J, leaving 11 bases between them. Per germline, CDR1 SQVTM and CDR2 ANQGSEA. This chain joins TRBV29-1 and TRBJ1-2; maybe TRBD1 (5 bases). The receptor comes from a man aged 40-75 years with stage III lung adenocarcinoma. The sequencing used peripheral blood mononuclear cells, collected before any cancer treatment. This CDR3 is CSVEGGTGGYTF. The CDR3, as DNA: TGCAGCGTTGAAGGAGGGACTGGCGGCTACACCTTC. Full variable domain (missing parts from reference TRBV29-1 and TRBJ1-2): SAVISQKPSRDICQRGTSLTIQCQVDSQVTMMFWYRQQPGQSLTLIATANQGSEATYESGFVIDKFPISRPNLTFSTLTVSNMSPEDSSIYLCSVEGGTGGYTFGSGTRLTVV.